Listed below are T cell receptor beta chains from one sample, sequenced in a study of cytomegalovirus exposure and HLA in healthy donors. Profiling relied on immunoSEQ multiplex PCR, and the TCRdb table lists in-frame clones only, not all of them. The sample includes under 110,000 clones, about 75% seen only once; the top ten take roughly 2.9%. The sequencing sample was made of PBMCs. The receptor set was obtained from a male donor in good health and CMV-seropositive. Each CDR3 is given with its conserved first and last residue. The D gene is left open where the match is weak. Size tells how often a clone was seen (once, few, many) or the class of an expanded clone, and some rows leave it out.

v_gene	j_gene	d_gene	abundance	CDR3aa	CDR3nt
TRBV7-2	TRBJ2-7	TRBD1	-	CASSLNRGRGEQYF	TGTGCCAGCAGCTTGAACAGGGGGAGAGGCGAGCAGTACTTC
TRBV6-5	TRBJ1-5	TRBD1	-	CASSYSTGGQPQHF	TGTGCCAGCAGTTACTCGACAGGGGGTCAGCCCCAGCATTTT
TRBV4-1	TRBJ2-1	TRBD1	-	CASSQVRQGKGNNEQFF	TGCGCCAGCAGCCAAGTCCGACAGGGGAAGGGGAACAATGAGCAGTTCTTC
TRBV6-1	TRBJ2-1	TRBD1	few	CASSPPGQAFNEQFF	TGTGCCAGCAGTCCCCCGGGACAGGCATTCAATGAGCAGTTCTTC
TRBV2	TRBJ2-5	-	-	CATRRDIKETQYF	TGTGCCACCCGCCGGGACATCAAGGAGACCCAGTACTTC
TRBV5-8	TRBJ2-3	-	-	CASSPDGYRGDTQYF	TGTGCCAGCAGCCCGGATGGCTACCGCGGAGATACGCAGTATTTT
TRBV2	TRBJ1-1	-	-	CASRGGQFNTEAFF	TGTGCCAGCAGGGGCGGACAGTTCAACACTGAAGCTTTCTTT
TRBV4-1	TRBJ2-2	TRBD2	-	CASRMGGGTNTGELFF	TGCGCCAGCAGGATGGGCGGGGGGACGAACACCGGGGAGCTGTTTTTT
TRBV7-2	TRBJ2-4	-	few	CASSSYTLAKNIQYF	TGTGCCAGCAGCTCGTACACCTTAGCCAAAAACATTCAGTACTTC
TRBV6-1	TRBJ1-5	-	-	CASSDHRLNQPQHF	TGTGCCAGCAGTGACCACAGGTTGAATCAGCCCCAGCATTTT
TRBV7-9	TRBJ1-2	TRBD1	-	CASSFLQGADGYTF	TGTGCCAGCAGCTTCCTACAGGGGGCCGATGGCTACACCTTC
TRBV7-9	TRBJ1-1	TRBD1	-	CASSIGQGAEAFF	TGTGCCAGCAGCATCGGACAGGGGGCTGAAGCTTTCTTT
TRBV2	TRBJ2-1	TRBD1	once	CASSFPGQLKNEQFF	TGTGCCAGCAGTTTCCCGGGACAGCTCAAAAATGAGCAGTTCTTC
TRBV7-9	TRBJ2-3	-	-	CASRNVGGERSGSTDTQYF	TGTGCCAGCAGGAATGTAGGCGGTGAGCGAAGCGGTAGCACAGATACGCAGTATTTT
TRBV30	TRBJ2-2	-	few	CASTWTGVWELFF	TGTGCCAGTACATGGACGGGGGTATGGGAGCTGTTTTTT
TRBV5-6	TRBJ2-7	-	-	CASSLYSNSYEQYF	TGTGCCAGCAGCTTGTACTCCAACTCCTACGAGCAGTACTTC
TRBV10-3	TRBJ2-1	-	-	CAISDQVGNEQFF	TGTGCCATCAGTGACCAGGTGGGCAATGAGCAGTTCTTC
TRBV7-2	TRBJ2-1	TRBD2	-	CASSLASSGSDEQFF	TGTGCCAGCAGCTTAGCGTCTAGCGGGAGCGATGAGCAGTTCTTC
TRBV4-1	TRBJ2-1	TRBD1	-	CASSQTGTGRNEQFF	TGCGCCAGCAGCCAAACCGGGACAGGGCGAAATGAGCAGTTCTTC
TRBV28	TRBJ2-3	-	once	CASSLPPTSPSTDTQYF	TGTGCCAGCAGTTTACCCCCCACTAGCCCAAGCACAGATACGCAGTATTTT
TRBV28	TRBJ1-1	TRBD1	-	CASTFLQGAAFF	TGTGCCAGCACCTTTTTACAGGGGGCGGCTTTCTTT
TRBV7-3	TRBJ2-3	TRBD2	-	CASSQGLAVRTDTQYF	TGTGCCAGCAGCCAGGGCCTAGCGGTCCGCACAGATACGCAGTATTTT
TRBV9	TRBJ2-2	TRBD1	-	CASSPENVGQANTGELFF	TGTGCCAGCAGCCCCGAAAACGTGGGACAGGCGAACACCGGGGAGCTGTTTTTT
TRBV5-6	TRBJ2-7	TRBD2	-	CASSLGSSGGAYEQYF	TGTGCCAGCAGCTTGGGCTCTAGCGGGGGGGCCTACGAGCAGTACTTC
TRBV6-1	TRBJ2-3	-	-	CASHPSGGTDTQYF	TGTGCCAGCCACCCGTCAGGTGGTACAGATACGCAGTATTTT
TRBV9	TRBJ2-2	-	-	CASSNGAGSRGELFF	TGTGCCAGCAGCAACGGGGCGGGGTCCCGAGGGGAGCTGTTTTTT
TRBV6-5	TRBJ1-4	TRBD1	few	CASSRDRGEVEKLFF	TGTGCCAGCAGCAGGGACAGGGGGGAGGTCGAAAAACTGTTTTTT
TRBV7-8	TRBJ2-1	TRBD2	-	CASSWGHSSGRAREQFF	TGTGCCAGCAGCTGGGGACACTCTAGCGGGAGGGCCCGGGAGCAGTTCTTC
TRBV5-1	TRBJ2-1	-	-	CASSSAGGALNNEQFF	TGCGCCAGCAGCTCGGCAGGAGGGGCCCTGAACAATGAGCAGTTCTTC
TRBV7-9	TRBJ1-1	TRBD1	-	CASSFAEGTGGPEAFF	TGTGCCAGCAGCTTTGCGGAGGGGACAGGGGGCCCTGAAGCTTTCTTT
TRBV4-3	TRBJ2-7	TRBD1	once	CASSRYHAGTGGDEQYF	TGCGCCAGCAGCCGCTACCATGCCGGGACAGGGGGCGACGAGCAGTACTTC
TRBV6-5	TRBJ1-1	TRBD1	-	CASRQGTVNTEAFF	TGTGCCAGCAGACAGGGGACAGTTAACACTGAAGCTTTCTTT
TRBV9	TRBJ2-1	-	-	CASSVGRASYNEQFF	TGTGCCAGCAGCGTAGGGCGGGCATCCTACAATGAGCAGTTCTTC
TRBV27	TRBJ1-1	-	-	CASSLWGGNTEAFF	TGTGCCAGCAGTTTGTGGGGCGGGAACACTGAAGCTTTCTTT
TRBV5-6	TRBJ2-1	TRBD1	-	CASSLEVGQIDNEQFF	TGTGCCAGCAGCTTGGAGGTGGGACAGATTGACAATGAGCAGTTCTTC
TRBV5-1	TRBJ2-1	TRBD1	few	CASSLTGTGGQNEQFF	TGCGCCAGCAGCTTGACCGGGACAGGGGGGCAGAATGAGCAGTTCTTC
TRBV2	TRBJ1-3	-	-	CASSSNLGNTIYF	TGTGCCAGCAGTAGCAACCTCGGAAACACCATATATTTT
TRBV27	TRBJ2-5	-	-	CASSLSPGLETQYF	TGTGCCAGCAGTTTATCGCCAGGGCTAGAGACCCAGTACTTC
TRBV4-2	TRBJ2-7	TRBD1	-	CASSQGPGQGAYEQYF	TGTGCCAGCAGCCAAGGGCCGGGACAGGGGGCTTACGAGCAGTACTTC
TRBV11-1	TRBJ2-7	TRBD1	few	CASSAWTGATYEQYF	TGTGCCAGCAGCGCCTGGACAGGAGCAACCTACGAGCAGTACTTC
TRBV5-6	TRBJ2-2	TRBD1	-	CASSKKPGQQTGELFF	TGTGCCAGCAGTAAGAAGCCGGGACAGCAGACCGGGGAGCTGTTTTTT
TRBV4-3	TRBJ2-2	TRBD2	-	CASSQGTSGGAATGELFF	TGCGCCAGCAGCCAAGGGACTAGCGGGGGGGCCGCCACCGGGGAGCTGTTTTTT
TRBV29-1	TRBJ1-2	TRBD1	-	CSVTKAGQGVYGYTF	TGCAGCGTAACCAAAGCGGGACAGGGAGTCTATGGCTACACCTTC
TRBV5-1	TRBJ1-3	TRBD1	-	CASSLSEGARDTIYF	TGCGCCAGCAGCTTATCGGAGGGGGCACGCGACACCATATATTTT
TRBV4-3	TRBJ2-7	-	-	CASSQDIAQSSYEQYF	TGCGCCAGCAGCCAAGATATAGCGCAGAGCTCCTACGAGCAGTACTTC
TRBV5-1	TRBJ2-3	-	once	CASSFGSVGDTQYF	TGCGCCAGCAGCTTCGGAAGCGTTGGGGATACGCAGTATTTT
TRBV11-3	TRBJ2-1	-	-	CASSLGQGSYNEQFF	TGTGCCAGCAGCTTAGGGCAGGGTTCCTACAATGAGCAGTTCTTC
TRBV7-2	TRBJ2-1	TRBD1	-	CASSLGTGLYEQFF	TGTGCCAGCAGCTTAGGGACAGGGTTGTATGAGCAGTTCTTC
TRBV2	TRBJ2-5	TRBD2	-	CASSSRGGGQETQYF	TGTGCCAGCAGTTCGCGGGGCGGGGGCCAAGAGACCCAGTACTTC
TRBV6-5	TRBJ1-2	TRBD1	-	CAGSPQPGTGFGYTF	TGTGCCGGCAGTCCGCAGCCCGGGACAGGGTTTGGCTACACCTTC
TRBV4-2	TRBJ2-2	-	once	CASRDSGFVGELFF	TGTGCCAGCAGGGACTCTGGGTTTGTCGGGGAGCTGTTTTTT
TRBV4-2	TRBJ2-1	-	-	CASSPARGTHLLNEQFF	TGTGCCAGCAGCCCTGCAAGGGGGACCCATCTACTCAATGAGCAGTTCTTC
TRBV5-1	TRBJ2-7	-	-	CASSFNEDGGDYEQYF	TGCGCCAGCAGCTTCAACGAGGATGGAGGGGACTACGAGCAGTACTTC
TRBV28	TRBJ2-3	TRBD2	-	CASRDWASGDNTQYF	TGTGCCAGCAGGGATTGGGCTAGCGGGGATAATACGCAGTATTTT
TRBV7-9	TRBJ2-1	TRBD1	once	CASSRTGGDDEQFF	TGTGCCAGCAGTCGGACAGGGGGAGACGATGAGCAGTTCTTC
TRBV4-1	TRBJ1-1	TRBD1	few	CASSPAVGTVSRAFF	TGCGCCAGCAGCCCTGCTGTGGGGACAGTCTCTCGAGCTTTCTTT
TRBV7-2	TRBJ1-5	-	-	CASSLQDLQPQHF	TGTGCCAGCAGCTTACAGGATTTGCAGCCCCAGCATTTT
TRBV7-9	TRBJ1-5	-	-	CSSSLVDQPQHF	TGTTCCAGCAGCTTAGTCGATCAGCCCCAGCATTTT
TRBV29-1	TRBJ1-1	-	-	CSVEDKNTEAFF	TGCAGCGTTGAAGATAAAAACACTGAAGCTTTCTTT